The next 14 T cell receptor beta chains were all read from a single sample in a study of blood T cell repertoires in COVID-19. This table comes from immunoSEQ multiplex PCR, and its TCRdb copy is limited to in-frame clones, with some not included. Among more than 50,000 clones listed, about 82% were seen once. Sequencing used peripheral blood. These TCRs come from a human donor in a cohort sampled during active COVID-19.

V usage is TRBV28 and J usage is TRBJ2-3; D is possibly TRBD2 (7 bases). Germline V CDR1 and CDR2: MDHEN, SYDVKM. The CDR3 is 15 amino acids. Trimming left V 5 bases short and J 1 base short, with 13 bases between. For the CDR3, the DNA is TGTGCCAGCAGTGATGGGAGGGGGGGCACAGATACGCAGTATTTT. It translates to CASSDGRGGTDTQYF.

This rearrangement joins TRBV5-8 to TRBJ2-3; TRBD2 matches 8 bases. V lost 0 bases to trimming and J lost 1 base; unmatched junction nucleotides: 13. Germline V lookup: CDR1 SGHTS, CDR2 YDEGEE. The CDR3 consists of 19 residues. CDR3 sequence: CASSLALAGTSARTDTQYF. For the CDR3, the DNA is TGTGCCAGCAGCTTGGCCTTAGCGGGAACCAGTGCCCGCACAGATACGCAGTATTTT. Variable domain in full (rest from reference TRBV5-8 and TRBJ2-3): EAGVTQSPTHLIKTRGQQATLRCSPISGHTSVYWYQQALGLGLQFLLWYDEGEERNRGNFPPRFSGRQFPNYSSELNVNALELEDSALYLCASSLALAGTSARTDTQYFGPGTRLTVL.

The chain links TRBV28 to TRBJ1-2, with 9 bases matching TRBD1. Germline-derived CDR1 and CDR2 are MDHEN and SYDVKM. The trim removed 6 bases at V and 2 bases at J, leaving 10 bases unmatched. This CDR3 comprises 16 residues. CDR3 nucleotide sequence: TGTGCCAGCAGGGTCCCGGGACAGGGATCAAACTATGGCTACACCTTC. Translating gives CASRVPGQGSNYGYTF.

Only one count was recorded for this clone. The chain joins TRBV9 to TRBJ2-1, with TRBD2 as a possible D gene (5 bases). CDR3 size: 13 residues. Trimming pared 6 bases from V and 5 bases from J, leaving 12 bases between. CDR1 is SGDLS, CDR2 YYNGEE, per germline. The CDR3 DNA reads TGTGCCAGCAATCGGGGTTATGACAATGAGCAGTTCTTC. Translating gives CASNRGYDNEQFF.

This clone has more than one count but fewer than ten. The chain employs TRBV19 and TRBJ1-5, with 7 bases fitting TRBD1. Looked up from germline, CDR1 is LNHDA and CDR2 is SQIVND (reference sequence). This CDR3 is 14 amino acids long. V gave up 4 bases and J gave up 1 base; unmatched junction bases: 1. CDR3 amino acids: CASSTGGSNQPQHF. CDR3 coding DNA: TGTGCCAGTAGTACAGGGGGGAGCAATCAGCCCCAGCATTTT.

The chain carries TRBV12-1 and TRBJ2-7; the table gives TRBD2 as D, unverified against the DNA. TRBV12-1 is described as a pseudogene. This CDR3 has 13 residues. This chain's CDR3 is CASSLALVGEQYF. The CDR3, as DNA: TGTGCCAGCAGCCTAGCGTTGGTGGGCGAGCAGTACTTC.

This clone was detected only once. The genes are TRBV19 and TRBJ1-4; D may be TRBD1 (6 bases). With 5 bases removed from V and 8 bases from J, the gap between germline ends came to 18 bases. From germline, CDR1 is LNHDA and CDR2 SQIVND (reference sequence). CDR3 length equals 15 residues. DNA of the CDR3: TGTGCCAGTAGTCCAACAGGGCCCCACGGGGAAAAACTGTTTTTT. Translation gives CASSPTGPHGEKLFF.

This chain uses TRBV18 with TRBJ2-2, with a weak D call TRBD1 (5 bases). CDR3 length: 16 amino acids. Germline loops: CDR1 KGHSH, CDR2 LQKENI. V lost 2 bases to trimming and J lost 6 bases, with 16 bases between them. CDR3 DNA: TGTGCCAGCTCACCATTGCAGGGTAGTCTTCCCGGGGAGCTGTTTTTT. It is translated as CASSPLQGSLPGELFF.

The V gene is TRBV28, the J gene TRBJ2-7; 7 bases map to TRBD1. Germline CDR1 MDHEN, CDR2 SYDVKM. J lost 2 bases, V lost 4 bases, and 8 bases had no gene match. The CDR3 loop spans 15 amino acids. The CDR3 DNA reads TGTGCCAGCAGTTATCCGGGACAGTCCACCTACGAGCAGTACTTC. It is translated as CASSYPGQSTYEQYF.

This clone was picked up one time. This chain links TRBV14 with TRBJ2-6; 8 bases line up with TRBD1. V gave up 3 bases and J gave up 0 bases; unmatched junction bases: 7. In germline, CDR1 is SGHDN, CDR2 FVKESK. This CDR3 has 18 residues. CDR3 protein: CASSHRDRPSSGANVLTF. CDR3 sequence (DNA): TGTGCCAGCAGCCACCGGGACAGGCCAAGCTCTGGGGCCAACGTCCTGACTTTC.

J is TRBJ2-7 and V is TRBV5-1; 12 bases agree with TRBD2. The CDR3 spans 15 residues. Unmatched junction bases numbered 8, after V lost 3 bases and J lost 7 bases. Per the germline V gene, CDR1 is SGHRS and CDR2 is YFSETQ. The CDR3 protein is CASSSSGRALEEQYF. CDR3 bases: TGCGCCAGCAGCTCTAGCGGGAGGGCCCTCGAGGAGCAGTACTTC.

The V and J genes are TRBV9 and TRBJ2-7; TRBD2 might be the D (5 bases). V dropped 4 bases and J dropped 0 bases, with 14 bases sitting between them. The CDR3 runs to 15 residues. Looked up from germline, CDR1 is SGDLS and CDR2 is YYNGEE. CDR3 in DNA: TGTGCCAGCAGCACCCAAGCGGAGAGCTCCTACGAGCAGTACTTC. Amino acid sequence: CASSTQAESSYEQYF.

This clone was seen only a few times. Other DNA sequences in this sample translate to the same CDR3. The gene calls are TRBV7-3 and TRBJ2-7, with TRBD1 matching over 10 bases. Looked up from germline, CDR1 is SGHTA and CDR2 is FQGTGA. The CDR3 consists of 14 residues. J gave up 2 bases and V 4 bases, and 2 bases lay outside the gene matches. The CDR3 region has the DNA TGTGCCAGCAGCTCAGGGACAGGGGCCTACGAGCAGTACTTC. Protein: CASSSGTGAYEQYF.

This clone was found a few times. The CDR3 is CASSRVPLNSYEQYF. The CDR3 DNA reads TGCGCCAGCAGCCGAGTTCCACTCAACTCCTACGAGCAGTACTTC. The J gene is TRBJ2-7, the V gene TRBV4-3; unclear D gene. The V gene lost 4 bases and the J gene lost 0 bases, with 13 bases spanning the gap. Germline CDR1 LGHNA, CDR2 YSLEER. There are 15 residues in the CDR3.